This T cell receptor beta chain came from a study of cytomegalovirus exposure and HLA in healthy donors (dated by TCRdb to 2015 to 2018). In terms of the full investigation: In an earlier analysis of under 750 of the donors, 250 to 350 Gb of sequence data and 95 million to 130 million unique TCR beta sequences from 180 million or so T cells were reported. An early release that covered some 630 HLA-typed donors contained approximately 300 gigabases of sequencing data and tens of millions of unique TCR sequences. Among the roughly 400 genotyped donors, approximately 77% belonged to the genetic ancestry cluster associated with self-reported Caucasian donors. The aim of the study was to test whether cataloging public T cell receptors could identify signatures of past pathogen exposure. The T cell repertoires of 670 or so subjects were profiled by immunosequencing and related to cytomegalovirus serostatus. Along with the approximately 670-subject first cohort, a separate validation cohort of some 130 different subjects was used. The study combined high-throughput TCR immunosequencing, statistical association of individual TCRs with disease status, and machine learning to predict cytomegalovirus infection status. To study patterns of TCR occurrence, a later analysis re-analyzed previously published TCR beta repertoires from 666 donors and added high-resolution HLA genotyping. The later analysis used no new phenotypic data to find candidate immune exposures, relying instead on TCR beta sequences and their occurrence across donors. In an earlier analysis of a few hundred of the donors, high-throughput TCR beta sequencing was used to judge whether each TCR beta V gene segment behaved as functional or pseudogenic. Donor age, sex, ethnicity and CMV serostatus were compiled together with the repertoire data. In a later genetic analysis, genome-wide SNP genotypes for about 65% of the roughly 700 donors were used, and that subset was treated as a discovery cohort. All discovery cohort repertoires had been generated on a single sequencing platform. HLA typing covered class I and class II loci at four-digit resolution. The number of donors typed differed by locus, with 629-630 for A, B, C, DRB1 and DQB1, around 500 for DQA1, about 610 for DPA1, and some 440 for DPB1. Because of strong linkage in the cohort, roughly five DR-DQ haplotypes were treated as single units for association and clustering. Among some 410 genotyped donors of the cohort, an average of about 220,000 unique TCR beta nucleotide sequences was sequenced per donor, of which approximately 19% were non-productive. Here is what the overall study found, with its caveats: In a later analysis, several top co-occurrence clusters were reported to appear linked to parvovirus B19, influenza, CMV and Epstein-Barr virus. In vitro tests confirmed that a few of the cytomegalovirus-associated TCR beta chains recognize cytomegalovirus antigens. Because some donors lacked HLA typing at each locus, the association tests relied only on the typed subset. V-gene and J-gene trimming of TCR beta chains was associated with a missense DCLRE1C variant in a later genetic analysis, and the association was replicated in an independent cohort. This cohort had only TCR beta chains sequenced, and the lack of alpha or paired-chain data limited which features could be detected. The classifier was reported to diagnose cytomegalovirus status with high specificity and sensitivity in both the original and validation cohorts. Linkage disequilibrium might explain the correlated functional status among segregating V segments, but an unknown experimental factor could not be excluded. While some public TCRs were present in many individuals, most TCR sequences turned up only very rarely across donors. Because counts were too low, around 17 rarely observed V segments, including chromosome 9 orphons, were left out of the earlier analysis of some 640 of the donors. The authors suggested that the approach could potentially be generalized to other disease states and immunological phenotypes. An earlier analysis of around 500 of the donors showed that most TCR beta V segments appeared in productive rearrangements either about 87% or about 30% of the time, which broadly matched IMGT annotations. When HLA alleles, especially DR and DQ, strongly co-occurred, attributing TCR associations to individual alleles was difficult. Because the 87-base-pair reads could not distinguish some IMGT-functional V segments, including TRBV6-2 and TRBV6-3, those segments were excluded. A group of highly shared sequence variants was considered likely to be a technical artifact of the sequencing pipeline. In a later analysis, HLA-associated TCR beta chains were found to be more clonally expanded and to have lower generation probabilities than equally common non-associated chains. CMV serostatus was the only immune exposure information available for the cohort. A further reported finding was that TCR beta sequences accurately predicted the HLA-A and HLA-B alleles for most subjects in the first cohort. Most CMV-associated TCR beta chains appeared to be HLA-restricted in a later analysis, and the HLA associations seemed to be driven largely by CMV exposure. A later analysis associated approximately 17,000 TCR beta sequences with specific HLA alleles at a false discovery rate of 0.05. A later analysis found that TCR association rates varied across HLA loci, with DRB1 alleles showing the most associated TCRs and HLA-C alleles the fewest. According to a later genetic analysis, donors in an Asian-associated ancestry cluster had fewer N-insertions in productive TCRs than the approximately 670-donor mean. The study listed 150 to 200 TCR beta chains as associated with cytomegalovirus. Presence/absence analyses assumed roughly uniform sequencing depth across donors, an assumption that may not hold.

From the cysteine through the phenylalanine, the CDR3 covers 16 amino acids. CDR3 DNA only is kept here, 48 bases in frame from base 1. CDR1 and CDR2 were assigned from the germline V gene as LGHNA and YNFKEQ. V lost 3 bases and J lost 3 bases; the stretch between them is 17 bases long. In total, about 650 healthy bone marrow donors made up the cohort. At the time of sampling, every cohort member was nominally healthy, though immune exposures that went unrecorded were likely present. The donor tested CMV seronegative, placing the donor among the 350 to 400 seronegative members of the cohort. A peripheral blood sample was provided by each donor, and peripheral blood mononuclear cells were used for TCR beta sequencing. The Qiagen DNeasy Blood Extraction Kit was used to extract genomic DNA from the blood cell samples. Library construction relied on the immunoSEQ multiplex PCR assay. For the multiplex PCR, a mixture combining 60 forward primers for TCR Vbeta segments and 13 reverse primers for TCR Jbeta segments was used. The CDR3 region of rearranged TCR beta genes was amplified from genomic DNA by a multiplex PCR assay. The amplified TCR beta libraries were sequenced on the Illumina HiSeq System as 87-base-pair reads. Per the original workflow: Across the roughly 600 repertoires, a later analysis counted 80 million or so unique TCR beta chains, roughly 11 million of which were shared by at least two donors. A nearest-neighbor algorithm error-corrected the raw reads and collapsed the reads into unique sequences, merging closely related sequences to remove PCR and sequencing errors. V, D and J gene segments were assigned by aligning CDR3 sequences to IMGT reference sequences. For a sequence to be retained, a match of at least six nucleotides to both a V gene segment and a J gene segment was required. Rearrangements were called productive when the CDR3 lacked stop codons and stayed in frame with V and J; all others were non-productive. Following IMGT convention, CDR3 was defined as the stretch from the second conserved V-encoded cysteine to the conserved J-encoded phenylalanine. The earlier analysis of about 500 of the donors excluded sequences that lacked an unambiguous match to a single V gene segment. An earlier analysis of a few hundred of the donors classified V segments as functional when productive rearrangements were above 56.7% and as segregating when the standard deviation between donors was above 5%. A statistical classification framework was developed to diagnose cytomegalovirus status using the catalog of TCR beta chain sequences. In a later analysis, V and J genes were assigned by comparing TCR nucleotide sequences against IMGT/GENE-DB human TR gene sequences. The TCRdist pipeline was used in a later analysis to assign CDR3 sequences and most-parsimonious VDJ recombination scenarios. In a later analysis, each TCR beta chain was defined by its CDR3 amino acid sequence together with its V-gene family, and reads without a unique V-gene family were excluded. In a later analysis, fewer than 650 highly shared, low-generation-probability nucleotide sequences were removed to address suspected cross-contamination and a sequencing artifact. A later analysis calculated a clonal expansion index for each public chain from normalized within-repertoire ranks of inferred template counts. In a later analysis, generation probabilities were computed using a VDJ recombination model fitted to out-of-frame rearrangements, and the results were checked against IGoR. In a later analysis, TCR-TCR, TCR-HLA and TCR-CMV co-occurrence was scored with hypergeometric tests, and a repertoire-size bias correction was applied to TCR pairs. False discovery rates were estimated in a later analysis by permuting HLA or CMV assignments 20 times. In a later analysis, co-occurring TCRs were grouped using DBSCAN, with TCRdist sequence similarity added in when clustering inside HLA-allele-positive subsets. Repertoires with fewer than 30,000 or more than 120,000 public chains, plus five repertoires with anomalous nucleotide sharing, were excluded from co-occurrence clustering. TCRdb took over this immuneACCESS table, retaining in-frame rearrangements with V and J assigned. Such tables are incomplete; in checked studies, under half of the missing clones stem from an unresolved V gene, and the remainder is unexplained. V and J calls and clone size are copied from that table; D and trimming were computed from the DNA. This sample holds fewer than 150,000 clones; 77% were observed only once. The ten largest clones capture approximately 4.9% of the sample.

Of note for this clone: What this receptor recognizes is not known. No base qualities exist here, and no much larger clone lies one base off it.

This TCR was recovered from a woman aged 45-60 years in good health and CMV-seronegative. The sequence joins TRBV4-2 to TRBJ2-5; D gene: possibly TRBD1, on 6 matching bases. Sequencing used PBMCs. The CDR3 protein: CASSQGAGLLEETQYF. Here is the DNA: TGTGCCAGCAGCCAGGGGGCAGGACTCCTAGAAGAGACCCAGTACTTC.